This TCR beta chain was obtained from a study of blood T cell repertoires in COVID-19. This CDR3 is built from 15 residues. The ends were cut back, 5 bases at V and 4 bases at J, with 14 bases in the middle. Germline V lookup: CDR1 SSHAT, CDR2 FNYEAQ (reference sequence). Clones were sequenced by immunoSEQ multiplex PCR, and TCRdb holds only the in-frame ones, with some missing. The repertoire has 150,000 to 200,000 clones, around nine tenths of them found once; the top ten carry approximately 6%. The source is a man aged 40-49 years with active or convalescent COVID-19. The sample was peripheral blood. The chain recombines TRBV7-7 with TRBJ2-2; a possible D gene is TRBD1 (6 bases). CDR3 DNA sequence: TGTGCCAGCAGCGCCACAGGGTCGGTCACCGGGGAGCTGTTTTTT. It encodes CASSATGSVTGELFF.